A selection of T cell receptor beta chains follows, all from one sample in a study of a mutant IDH1 vaccine in newly diagnosed glioma. Libraries were prepared by immunoSEQ multiplex PCR; TCRdb keeps only in-frame clonotypes and omits some of them. Seen here are about 92,000 clones, 80% observed once, and the top ten hold less than 8.5%. The sample here was PBMCs, taken from a glioma patient treated with radiotherapy, temozolomide or both. Receptors originate from a man aged 40-49 years with glioma. The conserved cysteine and the conserved F or W are not part of the CDR3 here. Each record gives: J gene, V gene, CDR3 protein.

J: TRBJ2-7
V: TRBV7-9
CDR3: ASSPLGGRASDEQY

J: TRBJ2-7
V: TRBV7-9
CDR3: ASSSALAGAGEQY

J: TRBJ2-7
V: TRBV4-2
CDR3: ASSLTGQGLYEQY

J: TRBJ2-2
V: TRBV15
CDR3: ATSREGQVLNTGELF

J: TRBJ2-3
V: TRBV5-6
CDR3: ASSLSTDTQY

J: TRBJ2-7
V: TRBV25-1
CDR3: ASSESSWALDEQY

J: TRBJ1-1
V: TRBV5-1
CDR3: ASSSPTSSTEAF

J: TRBJ1-2
V: TRBV5-1
CDR3: ASSLKGVNGYT

J: TRBJ2-2
V: TRBV5-6
CDR3: ASSLARGPGELF

J: TRBJ2-3
V: TRBV7-8
CDR3: ASSLGNNLFDTQY

J: TRBJ1-5
V: TRBV19
CDR3: ASSLAGLRSSQH

J: TRBJ2-3
V: TRBV19
CDR3: ASSGLTTPDTQY

J: TRBJ1-1
V: TRBV27
CDR3: ASTNRGQAF

J: TRBJ2-3
V: TRBV27
CDR3: ASSLYDEDTQY

J: TRBJ1-5
V: TRBV27
CDR3: ASSFLSNQPQH

J: TRBJ2-1
V: TRBV9
CDR3: ASSASALFSGSSYNEQF

J: TRBJ1-1
V: TRBV2
CDR3: ASRPQGLNTEAF

J: TRBJ1-4
V: TRBV4-2
CDR3: ASSQVGQGREKLF

J: TRBJ2-1
V: TRBV15
CDR3: ATSRDVTSGRDNEQF

J: TRBJ1-1
V: TRBV11-2
CDR3: ASSLYPGPTEAF

J: TRBJ1-5
V: TRBV7-2
CDR3: ASSQDRRNNQPQH

J: TRBJ2-3
V: TRBV18
CDR3: ASSRTSGGPQASTDTQY

J: TRBJ2-2
V: TRBV15
CDR3: ATSRDVEFTGELF

J: TRBJ1-2
V: TRBV30
CDR3: AWSRGQGYGYT

J: TRBJ2-7
V: TRBV6-5
CDR3: ASNPGRGAEQY

J: TRBJ2-2
V: TRBV2
CDR3: ASSGLGGTGELF

J: TRBJ1-1
V: TRBV27
CDR3: ASGRGRDTEAF

J: TRBJ2-1
V: TRBV20-1
CDR3: SAGVYEQF

J: TRBJ1-1
V: TRBV19
CDR3: ASSIEGGSTEAF

J: TRBJ2-1
V: TRBV11-2
CDR3: ASSLESRRDDEQF

J: TRBJ2-7
V: TRBV7-3
CDR3: ASSLGDNSYEQY

J: TRBJ2-3
V: TRBV14
CDR3: ASSQALGGRTDTQY

J: TRBJ2-1
V: TRBV11-2
CDR3: ASSLDLGTADEQF

J: TRBJ2-2
V: TRBV4-3
CDR3: ASSRGDGTGGRSGELF

J: TRBJ2-5
V: TRBV4-2
CDR3: ASSQSLGLWETQY

J: TRBJ1-1
V: TRBV27
CDR3: ASSLRQGISPEAF

J: TRBJ2-7
V: TRBV28
CDR3: ASRGVSEQY

J: TRBJ2-5
V: TRBV29-1
CDR3: SVATLQETQY

J: TRBJ2-1
V: TRBV5-1
CDR3: ASSSGLDYNEQF

J: TRBJ2-1
V: TRBV11-3
CDR3: ASSPNGGAANEQF

J: TRBJ2-4
V: TRBV9
CDR3: ASSPGLAGGNIQY

J: TRBJ2-4
V: TRBV7-6
CDR3: ASSLERDGYIQY

J: TRBJ1-4
V: TRBV15
CDR3: ATSGLGTGAGGNEKLF